The 24 T cell receptor beta chains below all came from one sample that was sequenced in a study of blood T cell repertoires in COVID-19. TCRdb's copy holds only in-frame clones and misses some; the assay was immunoSEQ multiplex PCR. The table shows 250,000 to 350,000 clones, with around nine tenths occurring only once. Sequencing input: peripheral blood. The receptors were gathered from a woman aged 45-65 years with active or convalescent COVID-19.

CDR3 amino acids: CASSRTENTEAFF. The DNA for the CDR3 is TGTGCCAGCAGCCGGACAGAGAACACTGAAGCTTTCTTT. This rearrangement joins TRBV25-1 to TRBJ1-1, with D possibly matching TRBD1 (6 bases). Trimming cost V 6 bases and J 1 base, with 9 bases left between them. CDR3 length equals 13 residues. Germline V gives CDR1 MGHDK, CDR2 SYGVNS.

The rearrangement links TRBV25-1 to TRBJ1-6; weak D call: TRBD1 (6 bases). Between the trimmed V and J ends, which lost 5 bases and 10 bases, there was a span of 15 bases. This CDR3 spans 14 amino acids. The germline V gene has CDR1 MGHDK and CDR2 SYGVNS. DNA for the CDR3: TGTGCCAGCAGTATAAATGCGGGGGGCTCACCCCTCCACTTT. Protein: CASSINAGGSPLHF.

This chain connects TRBV11-3 to TRBJ2-1, with a possible D match to TRBD1 (5 bases). Germline V gene data show CDR1 as SGHNT and CDR2 as YENEEA. This CDR3 has 14 residues. V lost 1 base and J lost 6, with 10 bases in between. CDR3 region: CASSLGAGFNEQFF. CDR3 DNA: TGTGCCAGCAGCTTAGGAGCAGGGTTCAATGAGCAGTTCTTC.

The V gene is TRBV7-9, the J gene TRBJ2-3, with D uncertain. Deletions cut 1 base from V and 4 bases from J, with 6 bases between. In germline, CDR1 is SEHNR, CDR2 FQNEAQ (reference sequence). The CDR3 length is 13 residues. In DNA, the CDR3 is TGTGCCAGCAGCTTAGACTACGCAGATACGCAGTATTTT. This gives the protein CASSLDYADTQYF.

This sequence joins TRBV2 and TRBJ1-2; no clear D. The CDR3 length is 16 residues. V lost 4 bases and J 8 bases, leaving 23 bases between the germline ends. The V gene's germline CDR1 is SNHLY and CDR2 FYNNEI. The DNA of the CDR3 is TGTGCCAGCAGTGTGATAGCGGGTCCAACAGCCCTAGGCTACACCTTC. Translated: CASSVIAGPTALGYTF.

This sequence joins TRBV11-2 and TRBJ1-6; D is unclear. The CDR3 covers 12 residues. The V and J ends lost 5 bases and 10 bases respectively, with 9 bases between them. Germline V gene lookup returns CDR1 SGHAT and CDR2 FQNNGV. DNA of the CDR3: TGTGCCAGCAGCCCGCGAACCTCACCCCTCCACTTT. It translates to CASSPRTSPLHF.

The chain carries TRBV6-2 or TRBV6-3 and TRBJ2-1, with 11 positions matching TRBD2. Germline lookup yields CDR1 MNHEY and CDR2 SVGEGT. V shed 2 bases, J shed 8 bases, and the junction held 14 bases outside the gene matches. CDR3 length: 18 residues. This CDR3 reads CASSYPPELAGDGDEQFF. The CDR3 DNA reads TGTGCCAGCAGTTACCCGCCGGAACTAGCGGGAGATGGCGATGAGCAGTTCTTC.

The chain joins TRBV12-3 or TRBV12-4 to TRBJ2-1; tentative D call: TRBD2 (5 bases). The CDR3 length is 13 residues. V gave up 7 bases and J gave up 5 bases, with 12 bases separating them. The CDR3 bases are TGTGCCAGCACGCGGCGGGCAAACAATGAGCAGTTCTTC. Protein product: CASTRRANNEQFF.

The chain carries TRBV4-2 and TRBJ1-2; 12 bases map to TRBD1. Per the germline V gene, CDR1 is LGHNA and CDR2 is YNFKEQ. J was trimmed by 10 bases and V by 6 bases; bases with no gene match: 6. There are 13 residues in the CDR3. CDR3 sequence reads: CASSPGTGGLYTF. DNA of the CDR3: TGTGCCAGCAGTCCCGGGACAGGGGGCCTCTACACCTTC.

This clone was seen a few times. This sequence joins TRBV6-6 and TRBJ2-2, with TRBD2 identical over 8 bases. Germline CDR1 and CDR2: MNHNY and SVGAGI (reference sequence). The length of the CDR3 is 15 residues. The V and J ends lost 4 bases and 4 bases, in that order; junction bases with no gene match: 5. The CDR3, as DNA: TGTGCCAGCAGTTCTCGGGAGGGGGGCACCGGGGAGCTGTTTTTT. This translates into CASSSREGGTGELFF.

CDR3 bases: TGCGCCAGCAGCCAAGATATCCCACTAGCGGGTTACAATGAGCAGTTCTTC. Encoded protein: CASSQDIPLAGYNEQFF. V and J are TRBV4-1 and TRBJ2-1, with 9 bases matching TRBD2. V lost 0 bases to trimming and J lost 4 bases; unmatched junction nucleotides: 7. CDR1 MGHRA and CDR2 YSYEKL come from the germline V gene. The CDR3 is 17 residues long.

This clone was counted only a few times. V is TRBV27 and J is TRBJ2-7; D is perhaps TRBD1 (6 bases). From germline, CDR1 is MNHEY and CDR2 SMNVEV (reference sequence). CDR3 length: 12 residues. The V end lost 8 bases, the J end lost 5 bases, and 13 bases lay between the germline ends. CDR3 sequence: CASRTVGNEQYF. The CDR3, as DNA: TGTGCCAGCCGGACAGTAGGGAACGAGCAGTACTTC.

This chain joins TRBV19 and TRBJ1-4; 7 bases agree with TRBD1. The CDR3 is made up of 19 amino acids. Unmatched junction bases numbered 16, after V lost 6 bases and J lost 0 bases. Germline V gene lookup returns CDR1 LNHDA and CDR2 SQIVND (reference sequence). CDR3 DNA sequence: TGTGCCAGTAGAGGCCAATGGGGGACAGCGACTGCAACTAATGAAAAACTGTTTTTT. Its protein product is CASRGQWGTATATNEKLFF.

V and J are TRBV19 and TRBJ1-5; D remains unclear. The length of the CDR3 is 18 residues. Germline CDR1 LNHDA, CDR2 SQIVND (reference sequence). V gave up 5 bases and J gave up 0 bases, with 20 bases separating them. This chain's CDR3 is CASSEVFPPPYSNQPQHF. CDR3 coding DNA: TGTGCCAGTAGTGAAGTCTTCCCACCTCCCTATAGCAATCAGCCCCAGCATTTT. Together with reference TRBV19 and TRBJ1-5, the CDR3 gives the full variable domain: DGGITQSPKYLFRKEGQNVTLSCEQNLNHDAMYWYRQDPGQGLRLIYYSQIVNDFQKGDIAEGYSVSREKKESFPLTVTSAQKNPTAFYLCASSEVFPPPYSNQPQHFGDGTRLSIL.

The V gene is TRBV4-2, the J gene TRBJ2-7, with a possible D match to TRBD1 (5 bases). V shed 5 bases and J shed 3 bases, with 14 bases lying between them. This CDR3 region has 14 residues. Germline CDR1 LGHNA, CDR2 YNFKEQ. CDR3 sequence: CASSSGSIIYEQYF. The DNA of the CDR3 is TGTGCCAGCAGCTCAGGGTCCATAATCTACGAGCAGTACTTC.

This rearrangement joins TRBV3-1 (or the pseudogene TRBV3-2) to TRBJ2-3; D perhaps matches TRBD2 (6 bases). This CDR3 spans 18 amino acids. V lost 1 base and J lost 0, with 17 bases in between. Germline V lookup: CDR1 LGHDT, CDR2 YNNKEL (reference sequence). CDR3 nucleotide sequence: TGTGCCAGCAGCCAAGCCCCGACCGGGACTCCTAGCACAGATACGCAGTATTTT. It specifies CASSQAPTGTPSTDTQYF.

V gene TRBV4-3 combines with J gene TRBJ2-6, with TRBD2 matching over 11 bases. CDR1 LGHNA and CDR2 YSLEER come from the germline V gene. V trimming: 4 bases; J trimming: 1 base; junction bases outside the gene matches: 12. The CDR3 contains 20 residues. The CDR3 spells CASSPRALAGAGSGANVLTF. For the CDR3, the DNA is TGCGCCAGCAGCCCGCGGGCACTAGCGGGAGCAGGTTCTGGGGCCAACGTCCTGACTTTC.

This chain links TRBV28 with TRBJ2-7; 10 positions agree with TRBD2. Germline V gene data show CDR1 as MDHEN and CDR2 as SYDVKM. Trimming cost V 6 bases and J 2 bases; bases outside gene matches: 1. CDR3 size: 13 residues. CDR3 bases: TGTGCCAGCAGACTAGCGGGGACCTACGAGCAGTACTTC. Translation: CASRLAGTYEQYF.

The CDR3 protein is CASSQLGLAPETQYF. CDR3 DNA sequence: TGCGCCAGCAGCCAATTGGGACTAGCTCCAGAGACCCAGTACTTC. The chain combines TRBV4-1 with TRBJ2-5; TRBD2 matches at 9 bases. Per the germline V gene, CDR1 is MGHRA and CDR2 is YSYEKL. The CDR3 length is 15 residues. With 2 bases clipped from V and 4 bases from J, the junction kept 5 bases outside the gene matches.

The chain recombines TRBV4-1 with TRBJ2-3, with 10 bases aligning to TRBD1. CDR3 length: 17 amino acids. The germline V gene has CDR1 MGHRA and CDR2 YSYEKL. Losses at the gene ends were 1 base for V and 3 bases for J; bases not matched to a gene: 7. The CDR3 spells CASSQGGRTGGTDTQYF. In nucleotides, the CDR3 is TGCGCCAGCAGCCAAGGGGGTAGGACAGGGGGAACAGATACGCAGTATTTT.

The rearrangement links TRBV5-1 to TRBJ2-3; 13 nucleotides line up with TRBD2. Trimming took 4 bases from V and 3 from J; bases not matched to a gene: 5. Germline CDR1 SGHRS, CDR2 YFSETQ. The CDR3 extends over 16 amino acids. CDR3 sequence reads: CASSTGLAGVTDTQYF. CDR3 DNA sequence: TGCGCCAGCAGCACCGGACTAGCGGGAGTTACAGATACGCAGTATTTT.

The chain has TRBV28 and TRBJ1-1, with D uncertain. V shed 7 bases and J shed 5 bases, with 14 bases lying between them. The germline gives CDR1 MDHEN, CDR2 SYDVKM. The CDR3 contains 13 residues. The CDR3 region has the DNA TGTGCCAGCAAAGCGATAGACGGAACTGAAGCTTTCTTT. The encoded protein is CASKAIDGTEAFF.

This sequence joins TRBV5-4 and TRBJ1-2; 8 nucleotides agree with TRBD1. The CDR3 runs 15 residues. Germline CDR1 and CDR2: SGHNT and YYREEE (reference sequence). V dropped 3 bases and J dropped 1; count of bases not matched to a gene: 5. This chain's CDR3 is CASSYGQGGNYGYTF. The CDR3 bases are TGTGCCAGCAGCTACGGACAGGGCGGTAACTATGGCTACACCTTC. Variable domain in full (rest from reference TRBV5-4 and TRBJ1-2): ETGVTQSPTHLIKTRGQQVTLRCSSQSGHNTVSWYQQALGQGPQFIFQYYREEENGRGNFPPRFSGLQFPNYSSELNVNALELDDSALYLCASSYGQGGNYGYTFGSGTRLTVV.

J is TRBJ2-7 and V is TRBV7-3; 9 nucleotides align to TRBD2. Germline V gene lookup returns CDR1 SGHTA and CDR2 FQGTGA. V was pared by 8 bases and J by 2 bases, with 7 bases of the junction left unmatched. CDR3 length: 14 residues. CDR3 region: CASDERLAAYEQYF. In DNA form, the CDR3 reads TGTGCCAGCGACGAACGACTAGCGGCCTACGAGCAGTACTTC.